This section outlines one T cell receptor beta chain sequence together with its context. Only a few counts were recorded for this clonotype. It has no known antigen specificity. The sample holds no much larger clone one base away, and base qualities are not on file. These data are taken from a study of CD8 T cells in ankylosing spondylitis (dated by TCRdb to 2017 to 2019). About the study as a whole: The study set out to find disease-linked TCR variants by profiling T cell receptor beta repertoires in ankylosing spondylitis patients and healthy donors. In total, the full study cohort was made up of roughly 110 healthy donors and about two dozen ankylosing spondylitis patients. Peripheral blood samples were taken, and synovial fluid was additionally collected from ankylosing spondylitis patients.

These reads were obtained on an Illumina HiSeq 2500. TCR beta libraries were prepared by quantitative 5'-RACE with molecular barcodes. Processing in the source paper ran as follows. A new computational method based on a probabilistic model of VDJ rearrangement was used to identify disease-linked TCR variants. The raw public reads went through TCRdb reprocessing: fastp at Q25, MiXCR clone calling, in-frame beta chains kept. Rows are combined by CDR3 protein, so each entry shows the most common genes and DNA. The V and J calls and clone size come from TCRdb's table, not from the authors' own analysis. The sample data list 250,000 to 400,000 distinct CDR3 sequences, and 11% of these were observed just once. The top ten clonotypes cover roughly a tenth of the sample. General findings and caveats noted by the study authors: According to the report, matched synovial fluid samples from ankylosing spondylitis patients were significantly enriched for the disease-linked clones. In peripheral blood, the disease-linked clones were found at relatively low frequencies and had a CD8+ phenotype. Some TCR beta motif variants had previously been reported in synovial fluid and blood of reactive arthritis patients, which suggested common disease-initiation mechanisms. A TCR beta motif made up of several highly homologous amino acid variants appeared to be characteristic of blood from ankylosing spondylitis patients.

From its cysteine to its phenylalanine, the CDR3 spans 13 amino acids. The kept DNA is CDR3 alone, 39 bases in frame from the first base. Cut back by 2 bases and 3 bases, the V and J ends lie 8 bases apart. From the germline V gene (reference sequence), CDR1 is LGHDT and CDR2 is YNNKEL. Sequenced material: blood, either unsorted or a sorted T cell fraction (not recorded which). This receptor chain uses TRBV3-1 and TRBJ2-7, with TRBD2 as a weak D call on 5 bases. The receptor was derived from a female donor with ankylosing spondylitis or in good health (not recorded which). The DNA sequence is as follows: TGTGCCAGCAGCCAAAGTGGGAGCTACGAGCAGTACTTC. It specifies CASSQSGSYEQYF.